The present entry profiles one T cell receptor beta chain with its context. Its antigen is still unknown. The sample comes from a study of PD-1 blockade in classical Hodgkin lymphoma. The CDR3 length is 14 residues. CDR1 is MDHEN, CDR2 SYDVKM, per germline. Trimming cost V 5 bases and J 2 bases; bases outside gene matches: 5. Findings and caveats of the study: TCR diversity rose significantly by C4D1 in CD4+ but not CD8+ cells.

Generated by immunoSEQ multiplex PCR, the TCRdb table keeps only in-frame clones and is missing some. The sample records about 28,000 clones, almost 90% being singletons. All trial patients relapsed after autologous stem cell transplantation. Through magnetic negative selection, CD8+ T cells were separated from PBMCs that had been thawed. Source: CD8+ T cells from blood, taken at baseline. The source of this sequence is a human donor with classical Hodgkin lymphoma. The V call is TRBV28, the J call TRBJ2-7, with 8 bases aligning to TRBD2. This chain's CDR3 is CASSAGLVTYEQYF. CDR3 DNA sequence: TGTGCCAGCAGTGCGGGACTAGTTACCTACGAGCAGTACTTC.